These 9 T cell receptor beta chains came from one sample sequenced in a study of cytomegalovirus exposure and HLA in healthy donors (dated by TCRdb to about 2017). The method was the immunoSEQ multiplex PCR assay. The multiplex PCR relied on a mix of 60 forward primers for TCR Vbeta segments and 13 reverse primers for TCR Jbeta segments. What TCRdb holds here is the immuneACCESS table cut down to in-frame rearrangements. Part of the clones is not present; checked against another copy, under half of the missing clones reflect an unresolved V gene, and the others are unexplained. The sample includes about 85,000 clones, with around 77% observed a single time. The ten largest account for roughly 2% of the sample. Sequencing input: PBMCs. All receptors derive from a boy aged 5 to 17 in good health and CMV-seronegative.

Only a few counts were recorded for this clone. V is TRBV28 and J is TRBJ1-4; 7 nucleotides line up with TRBD1. Germline assignment: CDR1 MDHEN and CDR2 SYDVKM. With V trimmed by 5 bases and J by 7 bases, 7 bases remained unmatched. The CDR3 sequence is 14 residues long. In nucleotides, the CDR3 is TGTGCCAGCAGTCCCGGGACAGAGCGTGAAAAACTGTTTTTT. This codes for CASSPGTEREKLFF.

The chain uses TRBV5-1 and TRBJ2-7; D is possibly TRBD1 (6 bases). V lost 2 bases, J lost 5 bases, and 8 bases lay in between. Germline values: CDR1 SGHRS, CDR2 YFSETQ. CDR3 length: 12 amino acids. In DNA form, the CDR3 reads TGCGCCAGCAGCTTAGCAGGGGACGAGCAGTACTTC. Its protein is CASSLAGDEQYF.

In its sample, this clone was seen a few times. The chain joins TRBV11-2 to TRBJ1-1; D remains unclear. V lost 11 bases and J lost 0, with 13 bases in between. This CDR3 has 13 residues. Germline V gene data show CDR1 as SGHAT and CDR2 as FQNNGV. The CDR3 is CAAGRHLNTEAFF. The CDR3 nucleotides read TGTGCCGCGGGGAGACACCTGAACACTGAAGCTTTCTTT.

The gene calls are TRBV4-3 and TRBJ2-7; D remains unclear. V shed 1 base and J shed 4 bases, with 14 bases lying between them. There are 15 residues in the CDR3. Germline loops: CDR1 LGHNA, CDR2 YSLEER. The CDR3 DNA sequence: TGCGCCAGCAGCCAAGGCGCGGTGTCTATATACGAGCAGTACTTC. Translating it yields CASSQGAVSIYEQYF.

The chain recombines TRBV4-3 with TRBJ2-2; D remains ambiguous. The germline V gene has CDR1 LGHNA and CDR2 YSLEER. The CDR3 totals 17 residues. The V and J ends lost 3 bases and 1 base respectively, with 15 bases between them. The CDR3 bases are TGCGCCAGCAGCCATAGCTGGTCCTCCTGGAACACCGGGGAGCTGTTTTTT. Amino acid sequence: CASSHSWSSWNTGELFF.

The chain couples TRBV4-3 to TRBJ2-6, with D maybe TRBD2 (5 bases). Trimming stripped 0 bases from V and 3 bases from J, with 9 bases between. Germline values: CDR1 LGHNA, CDR2 YSLEER. This CDR3 comprises 16 residues. In DNA, the CDR3 is TGCGCCAGCAGCCAAGAACTCGGGGTTGGGGCCAACGTCCTGACTTTC. Its translation: CASSQELGVGANVLTF.

The V and J genes are TRBV30 and TRBJ2-5; 7 bases map to TRBD2. Germline values: CDR1 GTSNPN, CDR2 SVGIG (reference sequence). Unmatched junction bases numbered 10, after V lost 4 bases and J lost 5 bases. The CDR3 contains 14 residues. The CDR3 DNA reads as TGTGCCTGGACAGTCGGACACGGGGGGGAGACCCAGTACTTC. Residues: CAWTVGHGGETQYF. The full variable domain, completed using reference TRBV30 and TRBJ2-5, is SQTIHQWPATLVQPVGSPLSLECTVEGTSNPNLYWYRQAAGRGLQLLFYSVGIGQISSEVPQNLSASRPQDRQFILSSKKLLLSDSGFYLCAWTVGHGGETQYFGPGTRLLVL.

The chain uses TRBV15 and TRBJ1-3; 7 bases map to TRBD1. J was trimmed by 5 bases and V by 4 bases; bases with no gene match: 14. CDR1 and CDR2 from the germline V gene are LNHNV and YYDKDF (reference sequence). The length of the CDR3 is 17 residues. The CDR3 reads CATSNQRRGTDRNTIYF. DNA for the CDR3: TGTGCCACCAGCAACCAAAGAAGGGGGACAGACAGAAACACCATATATTTT.

This clone came up a few times. The chain uses TRBV4-3 and TRBJ1-2, with TRBD1 matching 8 bases. Germline V gene data show CDR1 as LGHNA and CDR2 as YSLEER. This CDR3 region has 15 residues. V lost 0 bases and J lost 5; bases outside the gene matches: 5. The CDR3: CASSQDIGTGYGYTF. DNA of the CDR3: TGCGCCAGCAGCCAAGATATTGGGACAGGATATGGCTACACCTTC.